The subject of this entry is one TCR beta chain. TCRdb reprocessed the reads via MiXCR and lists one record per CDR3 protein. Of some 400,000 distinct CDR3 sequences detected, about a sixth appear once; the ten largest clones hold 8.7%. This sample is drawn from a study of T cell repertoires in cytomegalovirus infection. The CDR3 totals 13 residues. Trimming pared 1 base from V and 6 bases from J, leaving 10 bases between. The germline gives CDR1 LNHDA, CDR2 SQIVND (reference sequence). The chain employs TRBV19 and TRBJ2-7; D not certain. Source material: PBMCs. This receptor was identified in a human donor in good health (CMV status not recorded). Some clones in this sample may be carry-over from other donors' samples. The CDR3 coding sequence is TGTGCCAGTAGTATAGTAACGGAAACCGAGCAGTACTTC. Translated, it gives CASSIVTETEQYF. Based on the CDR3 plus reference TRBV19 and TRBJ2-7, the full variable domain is DGGITQSPKYLFRKEGQNVTLSCEQNLNHDAMYWYRQDPGQGLRLIYYSQIVNDFQKGDIAEGYSVSREKKESFPLTVTSAQKNPTAFYLCASSIVTETEQYFGPGTRLTVT.